Each of the 32 T cell receptor beta chains below was sequenced from the same sample in a study of radiation and T cells in renal cell carcinoma. The data were produced by immunoSEQ multiplex PCR, yet TCRdb's version contains in-frame clones alone and is incomplete. The table shows more than 75,000 clones, with roughly four fifths occurring only once. Documented time point: baseline pretreatment blood. Noted treatment: 15 Gy SBRT to primary tumor, nephrectomy 4 weeks later. This specimen was blood, taken from a patient whose treatment included radiotherapy and nephrectomy. The receptors were gathered from a man in his 60s with renal cell carcinoma.

The chain carries TRBV19 and TRBJ2-3, with 14 bases lining up with TRBD2. The ends lost 7 bases at V and 4 bases at J; junction bases unmatched: 7. CDR3 length: 16 amino acids. Germline lookup yields CDR1 LNHDA and CDR2 SQIVND (reference sequence). CDR3 coding DNA: TGTGCCAGTACCCCTCGACTAGCGGGAGGGGCAGATACGCAGTATTTT. Encoded protein: CASTPRLAGGADTQYF.

This clone was found once. The chain couples TRBV7-8 to TRBJ2-7; 9 nucleotides line up with TRBD1. CDR3 size: 18 residues. V shed 3 bases, J shed 6 bases, and the junction held 18 bases outside the gene matches. The germline CDR1 and CDR2 sequences are SGHVS and FQNEAQ. The CDR3 sequence is CASSLRTGAAGSVSEQYF. The CDR3 DNA is TGTGCCAGCAGCTTGCGGACAGGGGCCGCTGGTTCCGTGAGCGAGCAGTACTTC.

This chain joins TRBV4-2 and TRBJ1-5; no reliable D call. The CDR3 runs to 14 residues. The ends were cut back, 1 base at V and 0 bases at J, with 4 bases in the middle. Germline lookup yields CDR1 LGHNA and CDR2 YNFKEQ. The chain's CDR3 is CASSQVLSNQPQHF. The CDR3 DNA is TGTGCCAGCAGCCAAGTCCTTAGCAATCAGCCCCAGCATTTT.

The chain uses TRBV4-1 and TRBJ2-3, with TRBD2 matching over 11 bases. With 0 bases clipped from V and 4 bases from J, the junction kept 9 bases outside the gene matches. CDR1 and CDR2 from the germline V gene are MGHRA and YSYEKL. The CDR3 is 18 amino acids. DNA for the CDR3: TGCGCCAGCAGCCAAGAGCTTACTAGCGGGAGTGTCTCAGATACGCAGTATTTT. It is translated as CASSQELTSGSVSDTQYF.

The chain uses TRBV7-9 and TRBJ2-7, with D tentatively TRBD2 (8 bases). Germline V CDR1 and CDR2: SEHNR, FQNEAQ (reference sequence). CDR3 length equals 14 residues. Trimming removed 6 bases from V and 5 bases from J, with 17 bases in between. CDR3 nucleotides: TGTGCCAGCAGGGGACAGACTAGCGACCACGAGCAGTACTTC. It translates to CASRGQTSDHEQYF.

V gene TRBV5-6 combines with J gene TRBJ2-6; no clear D gene. V was trimmed by 2 bases and J by 0 bases, leaving 12 bases between them. CDR1 and CDR2 (germline): SGHDT, YYEEEE. The CDR3 has 17 residues. Here the CDR3 reads CASSFNPGNSGANVLTF. CDR3 in DNA: TGTGCCAGCAGCTTCAATCCGGGCAACTCTGGGGCCAACGTCCTGACTTTC.

V gene TRBV9 combines with J gene TRBJ2-7; possible D gene TRBD1, 6 bases. V lost 4 bases, J lost 0 bases, and 17 bases lay in between. Germline V lookup: CDR1 SGDLS, CDR2 YYNGEE. CDR3 size: 16 residues. CDR3 sequence reads: CASSSLRDTSSYEQYF. Written as DNA, the CDR3 is TGTGCCAGCAGCTCCCTCCGGGACACAAGCTCCTACGAGCAGTACTTC. Full variable domain (rest looked up from reference TRBV9 and TRBJ2-7): DSGVTQTPKHLITATGQRVTLRCSPRSGDLSVYWYQQSLDQGLQFLIQYYNGEERAKGNILERFSAQQFPDLHSELNLSSLELGDSALYFCASSSLRDTSSYEQYFGPGTRLTVT.

V usage is TRBV5-1 and J usage is TRBJ1-2, with D perhaps TRBD1 (5 bases). The CDR3 extends over 16 amino acids. Germline loops: CDR1 SGHRS, CDR2 YFSETQ. The V gene lost 4 bases and the J gene lost 0 bases, with 16 bases spanning the gap. In DNA, the CDR3 is TGCGCCAGCAGCCCTGCCTCTAGAGGGGCTAACTATGGCTACACCTTC. This sequence encodes CASSPASRGANYGYTF.

The gene calls are TRBV28 and TRBJ2-2; 16 bases are shared with TRBD2. V gave up 7 bases and J gave up 8 bases; unmatched junction bases: 7. Germline V gene lookup returns CDR1 MDHEN and CDR2 SYDVKM. This CDR3 has 16 amino acids. CDR3 amino acids: CASITGLAGGAGELFF. The CDR3 nucleotides read TGTGCCAGCATTACGGGACTAGCGGGAGGGGCTGGGGAGCTGTTTTTT. The full variable domain, completed using reference TRBV28 and TRBJ2-2, is DVKVTQSSRYLVKRTGEKVFLECVQDMDHENMFWYRQDPGLGLRLIYFSYDVKMKEKGDIPEGYSVSREKKERFSLILESASTNQTSMYLCASITGLAGGAGELFFGEGSRLTVL.

Only a few counts were recorded for this clone. This chain links TRBV4-1 with TRBJ1-3; 7 positions match TRBD1. The ends lost 6 bases at V and 7 bases at J; junction bases unmatched: 6. Germline values: CDR1 MGHRA, CDR2 YSYEKL. The CDR3 spans 13 residues. DNA for the CDR3: TGCGCCAGCAGTCGGCAGGGGGGCAACACCATATATTTT. Amino acid sequence: CASSRQGGNTIYF.

This clone was seen once. The chain joins TRBV6-6 to TRBJ2-2; D is undetermined. There are 15 residues in the CDR3. Per germline, CDR1 MNHNY and CDR2 SVGAGI (reference sequence). Trimming took 1 base from V and 2 from J, leaving 8 bases between them. The CDR3 reads CASSYLPSNTGELFF. The CDR3 coding sequence is TGTGCCAGCAGTTACTTGCCGTCTAACACCGGGGAGCTGTTTTTT.

The V call is TRBV7-9, the J call TRBJ1-1, with TRBD1 as a possible D gene (5 bases). Trimming took off 5 bases at V and 0 bases at J, with 22 bases between the two ends. The CDR3 is made up of 18 amino acids. CDR1 and CDR2 from the germline V gene are SEHNR and FQNEAQ (reference sequence). CDR3 sequence: CASSLLGWGGDLNTEAFF. CDR3 coding DNA: TGTGCCAGCAGCCTGCTAGGTTGGGGGGGGGATCTGAACACTGAAGCTTTCTTT.

The gene calls are TRBV14 and TRBJ2-2, with D possibly being TRBD2 (5 bases). V lost 8 bases and J lost 5, with 9 bases in between. Germline-derived CDR1 and CDR2 are SGHDN and FVKESK. The CDR3 consists of 12 residues. The CDR3 nucleotides read TGTGCCAGCGCATCGGGGACCGGGGAGCTGTTTTTT. This translates into CASASGTGELFF.

This clone has just one count. V gene TRBV10-1 combines with J gene TRBJ1-2; D is possibly TRBD1 (5 bases). The germline gives CDR1 WNHNN, CDR2 SYGVQD (reference sequence). The V and J ends lost 4 bases and 4 bases respectively, with 10 bases between them. CDR3 length equals 13 residues. The CDR3 coding sequence is TGCGCCAGCAGTGCCGGAGGGACCTATGGCTACACCTTC. Protein product: CASSAGGTYGYTF.

This chain links TRBV2 with TRBJ2-1; 15 nucleotides align to TRBD2. This CDR3 comprises 19 residues. Germline V gene sequence: CDR1 SNHLY, CDR2 FYNNEI. Trimming took 5 bases from V and 4 from J; bases not matched to a gene: 12. The CDR3 here is CASSWTSGRAGGLYNEQFF. CDR3 DNA: TGTGCCAGCAGTTGGACTAGCGGGAGGGCAGGGGGCCTATACAATGAGCAGTTCTTC.

In its sample, this clone was seen a few times. This chain connects TRBV19 to TRBJ2-2; TRBD2 matches at 7 bases. Germline V lookup: CDR1 LNHDA, CDR2 SQIVND (reference sequence). Trimming at V came to 7 bases and at J to 7 bases, leaving 6 bases not matched to a gene. This CDR3 has 13 residues. In DNA form, the CDR3 reads TGTGCCAGTAATTTTCTAGCGGTCGGGGAGCTGTTTTTT. Its translation: CASNFLAVGELFF.

The chain has TRBV14 and TRBJ2-4; TRBD2 might be the D (6 bases). Trimming pared 2 bases from V and 9 bases from J, leaving 20 bases between. This CDR3 has 16 residues. Germline CDR1 reads SGHDN; CDR2 reads FVKESK. CDR3 amino acids: CASSQLRPYQGGIQYF. In DNA form, the CDR3 reads TGTGCCAGCAGCCAATTACGACCTTACCAGGGAGGCATTCAGTACTTC.

The chain has TRBV29-1 and TRBJ2-1; D is possibly TRBD2 (6 bases). The CDR3 totals 11 residues. The germline CDR1 and CDR2 sequences are SQVTM and ANQGSEA. Trimming pared 4 bases from V and 7 bases from J, leaving 8 bases between. CDR3 sequence reads: CSVGLVNEQFF. The CDR3 DNA sequence: TGCAGCGTTGGACTAGTAAATGAGCAGTTCTTC.

V is TRBV7-2 and J is TRBJ2-2; TRBD1 might be the D (5 bases). The CDR3 extends over 15 amino acids. From germline, CDR1 is SGHTA and CDR2 FQGNSA. V lost 2 bases and J lost 4, with 11 bases in between. The CDR3 coding sequence is TGTGCCAGCAGCTTATTGCAGGGTAGCACCGGGGAGCTGTTTTTT. It codes for CASSLLQGSTGELFF.

This chain joins TRBV6-6 and TRBJ2-3, with D perhaps TRBD1 (7 bases). CDR1 and CDR2 (germline): MNHNY, SVGAGI (reference sequence). The CDR3 runs 15 residues. The V end lost 7 bases, the J end lost 5 bases, and 19 bases lay between the germline ends. The DNA for the CDR3 is TGTGCCAGCACCCCCCCTGGCGGGGACAGAGATACGCAGTATTTT. It specifies CASTPPGGDRDTQYF.

The chain recombines TRBV28 with TRBJ2-7; 7 nucleotides match TRBD1. CDR1 MDHEN and CDR2 SYDVKM come from the germline V gene. The CDR3 has 15 amino acids. Trimming took 5 bases from V and 3 from J; bases not matched to a gene: 10. The CDR3 region has the DNA TGTGCCAGCAGTGATTGGGACAGACAGATCTACGAGCAGTACTTC. It translates to CASSDWDRQIYEQYF.

The rearrangement uses TRBV29-1 and TRBJ2-1; TRBD2 might be the D (6 bases). The V gene lost 7 bases and the J gene lost 4 bases, with 23 bases spanning the gap. Germline V gives CDR1 SQVTM, CDR2 ANQGSEA. This CDR3 spans 16 amino acids. The CDR3 loop is CSETEGRQEGYNEQFF. The CDR3 nucleotides read TGCAGCGAAACAGAGGGTCGGCAGGAGGGATACAATGAGCAGTTCTTC.

The J gene is TRBJ2-2, the V gene TRBV7-6; D perhaps matches TRBD1 (5 bases). Germline V gene sequence: CDR1 SGHVS, CDR2 FNYEAQ. The CDR3 runs to 16 residues. Deletions cut 3 bases from V and 2 bases from J, with 13 bases between. The CDR3 is CASSFWGSSNTGELFF. DNA for the CDR3: TGTGCCAGCAGCTTTTGGGGCAGCTCCAACACCGGGGAGCTGTTTTTT.

This clone showed up just once. This sequence joins TRBV6-5 and TRBJ1-1; D is perhaps TRBD1 (5 bases). The V gene lost 0 bases and the J gene lost 7 bases, with 12 bases spanning the gap. The CDR3 is 14 residues long. CDR1 and CDR2 from the germline V gene are MNHEY and SVGAGI. CDR3 nucleotides: TGTGCCAGCAGTTACTCGCAGGGCCCCCTTGAAGCTTTCTTT. As protein: CASSYSQGPLEAFF.

This clone was picked up one time. The V gene is TRBV5-1, the J gene TRBJ2-3, with 10 bases that match TRBD2. Germline assignment: CDR1 SGHRS and CDR2 YFSETQ. The CDR3 loop spans 18 amino acids. J gave up 4 bases and V 0 bases, and 11 bases lay outside the gene matches. The CDR3 protein is CASSLEPSGRVVADTQYF. CDR3 in DNA: TGCGCCAGCAGCTTGGAGCCTAGCGGGAGAGTAGTGGCAGATACGCAGTATTTT.

This chain connects TRBV27 to TRBJ2-1; TRBD2 matches 7 bases. Germline CDR1 reads MNHEY; CDR2 reads SMNVEV (reference sequence). V lost 4 bases, J lost 2 bases, and 8 bases stayed unmatched. The CDR3 is made up of 16 amino acids. CDR3 sequence reads: CASSSRAGSPYNEQFF. The CDR3 nucleotides read TGTGCCAGCAGTTCCCGAGCGGGATCCCCCTACAATGAGCAGTTCTTC.

The chain recombines TRBV7-2 with TRBJ2-2; D is perhaps TRBD1 (6 bases). Germline V gene sequence: CDR1 SGHTA, CDR2 FQGNSA. V was trimmed by 5 bases and J by 5 bases, leaving 12 bases between them. The length of the CDR3 is 14 residues. CDR3 sequence reads: CASSLLGTTGELFF. The CDR3 DNA follows: TGTGCCAGCAGCCTTCTCGGGACAACCGGGGAGCTGTTTTTT.

The chain joins TRBV27 to TRBJ1-4; D not resolved. This CDR3 has 14 amino acids. CDR1 is MNHEY, CDR2 SMNVEV, per germline (reference sequence). V lost 3 bases and J lost 7, with 12 bases in between. The CDR3 bases are TGTGCCAGCAGTTTCGGAGCTTCGACTGAAAAACTGTTTTTT. Its protein product is CASSFGASTEKLFF.

This clone was seen once. The rearrangement joins TRBV4-1 to TRBJ2-7, with TRBD2 identical over 12 bases. Per the germline V gene, CDR1 is MGHRA and CDR2 is YSYEKL. The CDR3 runs to 17 residues. V lost 3 bases to trimming and J lost 3 bases; unmatched junction nucleotides: 9. The CDR3 sequence is CASSHLAGGQYGYEQYF. Here the CDR3 DNA reads TGCGCCAGCAGCCATCTAGCGGGAGGGCAGTATGGCTACGAGCAGTACTTC.

The chain combines TRBV28 with TRBJ2-7, with D possibly being TRBD1 or TRBD2 (5 bases each). The germline V gene has CDR1 MDHEN and CDR2 SYDVKM. The CDR3 sequence is 15 residues long. The ends were cut back, 6 bases at V and 7 bases at J, with 22 bases in the middle. The CDR3, as DNA: TGTGCCAGCAGCCTTTCCGGGACCGCGGCTAGGGAGCAGTACTTC. Amino acids: CASSLSGTAAREQYF.

J is TRBJ1-1 and V is TRBV5-4; TRBD1 matches at 8 bases. The J segment lost 3 bases and the V segment lost 4 bases, leaving 11 bases of the junction unmatched. Germline V gene sequence: CDR1 SGHNT, CDR2 YYREEE (reference sequence). This CDR3 is built from 16 residues. The CDR3: CASSPFPSGGYTEAFF. DNA of the CDR3: TGTGCCAGCAGCCCTTTTCCTTCAGGGGGCTACACTGAAGCTTTCTTT.

The rearrangement uses TRBV7-2 and TRBJ2-1; 7 positions match TRBD2. With 2 bases clipped from V and 8 bases from J, the junction kept 18 bases outside the gene matches. There are 18 residues in the CDR3. Germline CDR1 and CDR2: SGHTA and FQGNSA. The CDR3 bases are TGTGCCAGCAGCTTATCAGGATGGGAGGGAGGGTTAGCATATGAGCAGTTCTTC. It specifies CASSLSGWEGGLAYEQFF.